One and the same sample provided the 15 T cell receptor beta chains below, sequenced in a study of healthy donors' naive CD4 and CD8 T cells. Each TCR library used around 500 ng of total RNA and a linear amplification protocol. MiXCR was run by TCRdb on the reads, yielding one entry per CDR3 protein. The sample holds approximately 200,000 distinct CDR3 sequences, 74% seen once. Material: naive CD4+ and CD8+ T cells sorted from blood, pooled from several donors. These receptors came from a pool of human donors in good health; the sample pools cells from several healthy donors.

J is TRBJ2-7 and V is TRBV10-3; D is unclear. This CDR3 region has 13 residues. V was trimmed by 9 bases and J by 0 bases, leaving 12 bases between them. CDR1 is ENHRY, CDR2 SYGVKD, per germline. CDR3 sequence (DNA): TGTGCCATTGTAGACTGGAGCTCCTACGAGCAGTACTTC. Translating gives CAIVDWSSYEQYF.

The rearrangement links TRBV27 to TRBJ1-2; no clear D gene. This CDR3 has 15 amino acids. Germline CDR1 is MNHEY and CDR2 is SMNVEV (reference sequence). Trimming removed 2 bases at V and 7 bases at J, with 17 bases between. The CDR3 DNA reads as TGTGCCAGCAGTTTAACTTCCGGAGGGCTCGGTGGCTACACCTTC. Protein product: CASSLTSGGLGGYTF.

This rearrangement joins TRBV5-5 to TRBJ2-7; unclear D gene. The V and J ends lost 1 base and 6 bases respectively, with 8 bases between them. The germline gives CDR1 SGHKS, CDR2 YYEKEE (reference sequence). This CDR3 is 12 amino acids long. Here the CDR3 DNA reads TGTGCCAGCAGCTTGTTAGCAGTCGAGCAGTACTTC. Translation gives CASSLLAVEQYF.

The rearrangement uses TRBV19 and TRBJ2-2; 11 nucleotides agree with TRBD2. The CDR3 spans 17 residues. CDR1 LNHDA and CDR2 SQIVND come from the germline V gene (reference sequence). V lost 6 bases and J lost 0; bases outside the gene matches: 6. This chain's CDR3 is CASSLLAGATNTGELFF. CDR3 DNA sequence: TGTGCCAGTAGCCTACTAGCGGGAGCGACGAACACCGGGGAGCTGTTTTTT. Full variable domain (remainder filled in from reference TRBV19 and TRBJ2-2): DGGITQSPKYLFRKEGQNVTLSCEQNLNHDAMYWYRQDPGQGLRLIYYSQIVNDFQKGDIAEGYSVSREKKESFPLTVTSAQKNPTAFYLCASSLLAGATNTGELFFGEGSRLTVL.

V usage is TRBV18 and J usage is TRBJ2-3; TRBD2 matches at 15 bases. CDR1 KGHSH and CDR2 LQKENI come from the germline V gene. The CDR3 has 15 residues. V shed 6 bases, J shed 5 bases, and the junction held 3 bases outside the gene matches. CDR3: CASSQGLAGGDTQYF. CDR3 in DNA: TGTGCCAGCTCGCAGGGACTAGCGGGAGGAGATACGCAGTATTTT. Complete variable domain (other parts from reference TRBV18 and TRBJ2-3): NAGVMQNPRHLVRRRGQEARLRCSPMKGHSHVYWYRQLPEEGLKFMVYLQKENIIDESGMPKERFSAEFPKEGPSILRIQQVVRGDSAAYFCASSQGLAGGDTQYFGPGTRLTVL.

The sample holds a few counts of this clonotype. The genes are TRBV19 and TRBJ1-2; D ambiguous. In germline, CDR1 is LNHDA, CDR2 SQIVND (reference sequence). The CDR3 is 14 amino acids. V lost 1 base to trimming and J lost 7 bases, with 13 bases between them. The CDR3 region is CASSIGEDRSGYTF. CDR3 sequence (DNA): TGTGCCAGTAGTATAGGCGAGGACCGCTCTGGCTACACCTTC.

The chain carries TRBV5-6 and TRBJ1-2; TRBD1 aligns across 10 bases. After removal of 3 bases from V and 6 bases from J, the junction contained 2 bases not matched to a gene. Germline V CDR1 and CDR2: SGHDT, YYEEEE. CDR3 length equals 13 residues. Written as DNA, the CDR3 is TGTGCCAGCAGCTGGACAGGGGGTGATGGCTACACCTTC. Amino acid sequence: CASSWTGGDGYTF.

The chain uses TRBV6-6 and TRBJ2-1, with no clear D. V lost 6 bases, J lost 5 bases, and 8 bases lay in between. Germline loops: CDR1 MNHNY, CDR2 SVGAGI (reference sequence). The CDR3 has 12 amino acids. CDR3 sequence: CASSQVDNEQFF. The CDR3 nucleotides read TGTGCCAGCAGCCAAGTTGACAATGAGCAGTTCTTC.

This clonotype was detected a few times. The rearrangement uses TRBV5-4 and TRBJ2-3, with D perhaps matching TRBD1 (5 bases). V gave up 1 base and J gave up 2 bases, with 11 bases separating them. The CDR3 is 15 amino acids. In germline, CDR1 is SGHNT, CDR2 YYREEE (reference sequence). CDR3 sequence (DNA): TGTGCCAGCAGCTTGAAGACAGACCCCACAGATACGCAGTATTTT. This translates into CASSLKTDPTDTQYF.

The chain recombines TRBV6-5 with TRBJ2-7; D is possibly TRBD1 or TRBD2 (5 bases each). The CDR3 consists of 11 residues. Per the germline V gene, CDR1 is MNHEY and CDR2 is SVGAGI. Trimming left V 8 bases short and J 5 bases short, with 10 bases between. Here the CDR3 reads CASGTRNEQYF. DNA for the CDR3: TGTGCCAGCGGGACCCGGAACGAGCAGTACTTC.

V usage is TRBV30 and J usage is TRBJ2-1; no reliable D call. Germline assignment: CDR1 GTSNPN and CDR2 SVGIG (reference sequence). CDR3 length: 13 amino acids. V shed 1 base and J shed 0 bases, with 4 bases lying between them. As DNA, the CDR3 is TGTGCCTGGAGTGGCAGCTCCTACAATGAGCAGTTCTTC. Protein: CAWSGSSYNEQFF.

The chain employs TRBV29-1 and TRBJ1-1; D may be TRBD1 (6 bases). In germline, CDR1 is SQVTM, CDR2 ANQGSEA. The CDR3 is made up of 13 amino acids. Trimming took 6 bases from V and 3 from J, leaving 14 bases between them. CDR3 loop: CSVADRFYTEAFF. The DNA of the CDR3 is TGCAGCGTGGCTGACAGGTTTTACACTGAAGCTTTCTTT.

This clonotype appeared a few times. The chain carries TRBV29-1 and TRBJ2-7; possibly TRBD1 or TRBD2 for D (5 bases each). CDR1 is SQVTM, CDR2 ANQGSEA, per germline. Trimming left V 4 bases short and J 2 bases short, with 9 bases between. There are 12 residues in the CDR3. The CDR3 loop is CSVGQGAYEQYF. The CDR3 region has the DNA TGCAGCGTTGGGCAGGGAGCCTACGAGCAGTACTTC.

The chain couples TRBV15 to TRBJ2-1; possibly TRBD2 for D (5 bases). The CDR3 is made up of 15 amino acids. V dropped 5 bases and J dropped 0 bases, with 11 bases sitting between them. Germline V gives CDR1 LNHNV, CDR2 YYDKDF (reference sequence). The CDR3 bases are TGTGCCACCAGCTCGGACTCTAACTCCTACAATGAGCAGTTCTTC. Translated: CATSSDSNSYNEQFF. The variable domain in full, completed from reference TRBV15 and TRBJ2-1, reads DAMVIQNPRYQVTQFGKPVTLSCSQTLNHNVMYWYQQKSSQAPKLLFHYYDKDFNNEADTPDNFQSRRPNTSFCFLDIRSPGLGDTAMYLCATSSDSNSYNEQFFGPGTRLTVL.

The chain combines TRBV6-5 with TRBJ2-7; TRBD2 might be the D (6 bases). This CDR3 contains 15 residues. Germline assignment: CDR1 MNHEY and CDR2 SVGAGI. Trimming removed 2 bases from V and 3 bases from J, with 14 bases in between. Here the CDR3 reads CASSYRDGGNYEQYF. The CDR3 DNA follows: TGTGCCAGCAGTTACCGGGACGGAGGGAACTACGAGCAGTACTTC.